This T cell receptor beta chain was observed in a study of T cell changes during pregnancy in multiple sclerosis. V lost 5 bases and J lost 4; bases outside the gene matches: 8. Per the germline V gene, CDR1 is SGDLS and CDR2 is YYNGEE. This CDR3 region has 14 residues. Generated by immunoSEQ multiplex PCR, the TCRdb table keeps only in-frame clones and is missing some. The sample lists tens of thousands of clones; around 89% were seen once. Source: CD8+ T cells from peripheral blood mononuclear cells, taken after pregnancy. The chain is built from TRBV9 and TRBJ2-7; 8 nucleotides match TRBD1. This clonotype originated in a female donor in good health, enrolled as a control in a pregnancy study. The DNA for the CDR3 is TGTGCCAGCAGTTTCGGGACAGGAGTTTACGAGCAGTACTTC. This encodes CASSFGTGVYEQYF. Using reference TRBV9 and TRBJ2-7 for the parts outside the CDR3, the full variable domain is DSGVTQTPKHLITATGQRVTLRCSPRSGDLSVYWYQQSLDQGLQFLIQYYNGEERAKGNILERFSAQQFPDLHSELNLSSLELGDSALYFCASSFGTGVYEQYFGPGTRLTVT.